Shown below are 8 T cell receptor beta chains from a single sample sequenced in a study of blood T cell repertoires in COVID-19. Profiled with immunoSEQ multiplex PCR; TCRdb holds only in-frame clones, not every one. The table records 200,000 to 250,000 clones, about 85% of them present only once. The sequenced sample consisted of peripheral blood. Source of these receptors: a woman aged 50 to 60 with COVID-19, enrolled during active disease.

The chain carries TRBV7-9 and TRBJ1-4; D is undetermined. The CDR3 runs to 15 residues. The germline V and J ends were trimmed by 4 bases and 0 bases, with 9 bases remaining between them. Per germline, CDR1 SEHNR and CDR2 FQNEAQ (reference sequence). This CDR3 is CASSSYRATNEKLFF. The DNA for the CDR3 is TGTGCCAGCAGCTCCTACAGAGCAACTAATGAAAAACTGTTTTTT.

The chain combines TRBV6-5 with TRBJ2-7; possible D gene TRBD1, 6 bases. With 5 bases removed from V and 3 bases from J, the gap between germline ends came to 11 bases. In germline, CDR1 is MNHEY, CDR2 SVGAGI. The CDR3 has 13 amino acids. Here the CDR3 reads CASSRQVFYEQYV. The DNA for the CDR3 is TGTGCCAGCAGTAGACAGGTTTTCTACGAGCAGTACGTC.

The chain couples TRBV15 to TRBJ2-7, with TRBD2 matching 9 bases. CDR3 length: 16 residues. The J segment lost 3 bases and the V segment lost 1 base, leaving 7 bases of the junction unmatched. The germline gives CDR1 LNHNV, CDR2 YYDKDF (reference sequence). CDR3 amino acids: CATSRALAGAYYEQYV. The DNA for the CDR3 is TGTGCCACCAGCAGAGCCTTAGCGGGGGCCTACTACGAGCAGTACGTC.

This clone was detected once. J is TRBJ2-3 and V is TRBV24-1; D is unclear. The germline V gene has CDR1 KGHDR and CDR2 SFDVKD. The CDR3 has 13 amino acids. Trimming shortened V by 0 bases and J by 6 bases, and 6 bases separated the two germline ends. The CDR3 DNA follows: TGTGCCACCAGTGATTTGGACGGGGATACGCAGTATTTT. Translating gives CATSDLDGDTQYF.

The V and J genes are TRBV1 and TRBJ2-5; the table's D call of TRBD2 was not tested on the DNA. TRBV1 is classified as a pseudogene. There are 15 residues in the CDR3. The CDR3 loop is CTSSQDGGAGETQYF. CDR3 nucleotides: TGCACCAGCAGCCAAGACGGGGGGGCCGGAGAGACCCAGTACTTC.

The rearrangement uses TRBV13 and TRBJ2-7; TRBD1 aligns across 7 bases. Germline CDR1 reads PRHDT; CDR2 reads FYEKMQ (reference sequence). V was pared by 6 bases and J by 3 bases, with 5 bases of the junction left unmatched. CDR3 length: 13 amino acids. In DNA form, the CDR3 reads TGTGCCAGCAGTTACGGACAGGTCTACGAGCAGTACTTC. It specifies CASSYGQVYEQYF.

The count of this clone is one. The chain employs TRBV29-1 and TRBJ2-1; a possible D gene is TRBD1 (6 bases). The length of the CDR3 is 11 residues. Trimming shortened V by 5 bases and J by 7 bases, and 9 bases separated the two germline ends. Per the germline V gene, CDR1 is SQVTM and CDR2 is ANQGSEA. The CDR3 sequence is CSVTGLNEQFF. The CDR3 region has the DNA TGCAGCGTTACAGGGCTAAATGAGCAGTTCTTC.

This chain connects TRBV27 to TRBJ2-4; 9 nucleotides align to TRBD1. Per germline, CDR1 MNHEY and CDR2 SMNVEV (reference sequence). CDR3 size: 15 residues. V was clipped by 4 bases and J by 9 bases; unmatched bases: 10. The DNA of the CDR3 is TGTGCCAGCAGTTCGACGACAGGGGGGCCGACCATTCAGTACTTC. As protein: CASSSTTGGPTIQYF.